The source of this T cell receptor beta chain is a study of response to subunit inactivated influenza vaccine. Germline lookup yields CDR1 SGHAT and CDR2 FQNNGV. J was trimmed by 5 bases and V by 2 bases; bases with no gene match: 6. There are 17 residues in the CDR3. General study findings and limits: Authors suggested each seasonal influenza vaccination recruits few new T cells.

TCRdb independently ran MiXCR on the RT-PCR reads; one entry per CDR3 protein. The sample contains 530,000 or so distinct CDR3 sequences, 10% to 15% of which appear only once. In this sample, this clonotype turned up a few times. What it binds is not known. J is TRBJ2-2 and V is TRBV11-2; 12 positions match TRBD1. This TCR was recovered from a middle-aged man who received an inactivated influenza vaccine. This specimen consisted of PBMCs from blood, obtained on the day of vaccination. The CDR3 reads CASSLRRDRGRTGELFF. The CDR3 DNA is TGTGCCAGCAGCTTACGTCGGGACAGGGGGCGTACCGGGGAGCTGTTTTTT.